This entry is about one T cell receptor beta chain. CDR1 and CDR2 (germline): SQVTM, ANQGSEA. V shed 6 bases and J shed 2 bases, with 19 bases lying between them. The CDR3 is 15 residues long. The assay was immunoSEQ multiplex PCR, and TCRdb's table has in-frame clones only and misses some. The data hold hundreds of thousands of clones, with around 89% observed a single time. The data were obtained in a study of blood T cell repertoires in COVID-19. Background on the study: T cells, B-cell-depleted T cells, or PBMCs supplied cDNA or gDNA.

This clonotype originated in a woman younger than 45 with acute or convalescent COVID-19. The chain joins TRBV29-1 to TRBJ2-5, with D possibly TRBD1 on 6 matching bases. Sequenced input: peripheral blood. CDR3 region: CSVSRAGQRQETQYF. The CDR3 DNA sequence: TGCAGCGTCTCTCGAGCAGGACAGAGACAAGAGACCCAGTACTTC.